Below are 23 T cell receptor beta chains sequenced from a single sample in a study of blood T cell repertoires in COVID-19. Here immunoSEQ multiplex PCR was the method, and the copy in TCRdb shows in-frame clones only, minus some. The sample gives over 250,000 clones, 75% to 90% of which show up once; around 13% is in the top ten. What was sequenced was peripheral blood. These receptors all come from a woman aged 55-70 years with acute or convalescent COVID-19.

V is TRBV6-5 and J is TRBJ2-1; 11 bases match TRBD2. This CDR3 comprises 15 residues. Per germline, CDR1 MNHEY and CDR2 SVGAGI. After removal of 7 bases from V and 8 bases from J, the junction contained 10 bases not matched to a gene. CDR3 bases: TGTGCCAGCACGTTAGCGGGGGGGCCTTTCGATGAGCAGTTCTTC. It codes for CASTLAGGPFDEQFF.

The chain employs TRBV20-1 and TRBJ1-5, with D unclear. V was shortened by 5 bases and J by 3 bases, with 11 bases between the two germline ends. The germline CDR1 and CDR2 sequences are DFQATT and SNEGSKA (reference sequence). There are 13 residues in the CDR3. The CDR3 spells CSARGSINQPQHF. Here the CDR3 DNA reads TGCAGTGCTCGTGGGAGTATCAATCAGCCCCAGCATTTT.

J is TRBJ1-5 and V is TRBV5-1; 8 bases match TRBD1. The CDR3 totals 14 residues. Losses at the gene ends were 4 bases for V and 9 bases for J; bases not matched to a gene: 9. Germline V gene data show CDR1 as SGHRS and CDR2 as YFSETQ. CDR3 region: CASSLGQGPRPQHF. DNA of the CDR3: TGCGCCAGCAGCCTCGGACAGGGCCCTCGGCCCCAGCATTTT.

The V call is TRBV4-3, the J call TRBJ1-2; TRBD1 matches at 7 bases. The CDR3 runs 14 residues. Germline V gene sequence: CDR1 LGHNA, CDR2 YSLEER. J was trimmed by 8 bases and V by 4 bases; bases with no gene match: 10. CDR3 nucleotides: TGCGCCAGCAGCCTCACAGGGGAATCTTACGGCTACACCTTC. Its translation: CASSLTGESYGYTF.

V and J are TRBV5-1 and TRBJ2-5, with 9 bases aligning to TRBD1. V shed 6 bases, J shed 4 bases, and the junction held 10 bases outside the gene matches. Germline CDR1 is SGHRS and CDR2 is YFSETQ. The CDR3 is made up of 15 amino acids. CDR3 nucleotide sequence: TGCGCCAGCACCGTGGACAGGGGTAGAGGAGAGACCCAGTACTTC. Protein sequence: CASTVDRGRGETQYF.

The chain's CDR3 is CASSPLARSAAFF. CDR3 nucleotides: TGTGCCAGCAGCCCACTCGCGAGGTCGGCAGCTTTCTTT. V and J are TRBV11-2 and TRBJ1-1; D call uncertain. The CDR3 spans 13 residues. Germline V gene sequence: CDR1 SGHAT, CDR2 FQNNGV. Between the trimmed V and J ends, which lost 5 bases and 10 bases, there was a span of 17 bases.

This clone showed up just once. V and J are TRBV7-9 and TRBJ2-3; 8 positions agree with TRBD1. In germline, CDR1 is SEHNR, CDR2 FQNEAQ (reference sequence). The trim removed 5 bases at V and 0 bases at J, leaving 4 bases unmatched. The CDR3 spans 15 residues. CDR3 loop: CASSKTGASTDTQYF. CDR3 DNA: TGTGCCAGCAGCAAGACAGGGGCTAGCACAGATACGCAGTATTTT. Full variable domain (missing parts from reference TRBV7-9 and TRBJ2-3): DTGVSQNPRHKITKRGQNVTFRCDPISEHNRLYWYRQTLGQGPEFLTYFQNEAQLEKSRLLSDRFSAERPKGSFSTLEIQRTEQGDSAMYLCASSKTGASTDTQYFGPGTRLTVL.

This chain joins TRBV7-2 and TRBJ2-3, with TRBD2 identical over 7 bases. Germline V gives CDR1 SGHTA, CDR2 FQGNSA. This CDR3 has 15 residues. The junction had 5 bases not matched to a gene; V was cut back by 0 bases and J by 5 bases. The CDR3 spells CASSLAGGSIDTQYF. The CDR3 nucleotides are TGTGCCAGCAGCTTAGCGGGAGGGTCAATAGATACGCAGTATTTT. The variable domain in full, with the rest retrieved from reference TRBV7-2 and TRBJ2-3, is GAGVSQSPSNKVTEKGKDVELRCDPISGHTALYWYRQSLGQGLEFLIYFQGNSAPDKSGLPSDRFSAERTGGSVSTLTIQRTQQEDSAVYLCASSLAGGSIDTQYFGPGTRLTVL.

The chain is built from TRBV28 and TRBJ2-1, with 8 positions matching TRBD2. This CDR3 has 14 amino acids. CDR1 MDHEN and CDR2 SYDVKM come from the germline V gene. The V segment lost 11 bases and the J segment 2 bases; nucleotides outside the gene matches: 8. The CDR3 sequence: CAGAGGRTYNEQFF. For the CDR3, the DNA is TGTGCCGGGGCGGGCGGGAGGACCTACAATGAGCAGTTCTTC.

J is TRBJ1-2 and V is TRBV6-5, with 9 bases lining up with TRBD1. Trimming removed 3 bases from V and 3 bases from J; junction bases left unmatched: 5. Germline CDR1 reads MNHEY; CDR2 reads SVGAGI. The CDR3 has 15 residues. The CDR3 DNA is TGTGCCAGCAGTTATGGGGACAGGGCGGACTATGGCTACACCTTC. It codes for CASSYGDRADYGYTF.

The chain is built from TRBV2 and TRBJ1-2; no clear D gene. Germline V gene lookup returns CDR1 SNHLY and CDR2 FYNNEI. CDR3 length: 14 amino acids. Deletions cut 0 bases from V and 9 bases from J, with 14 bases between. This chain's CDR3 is CASSEAGRRDRYTF. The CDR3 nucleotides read TGTGCCAGCAGTGAAGCAGGTCGTCGGGATCGCTACACCTTC.

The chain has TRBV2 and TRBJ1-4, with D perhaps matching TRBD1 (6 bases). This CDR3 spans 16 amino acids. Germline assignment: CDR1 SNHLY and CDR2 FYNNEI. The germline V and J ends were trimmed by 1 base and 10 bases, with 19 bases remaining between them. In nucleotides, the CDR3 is TGTGCCAGCAGTGAAGAGGGAGGGGCCCCCAGGGGAAAACTGTTTTTT. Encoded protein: CASSEEGGAPRGKLFF. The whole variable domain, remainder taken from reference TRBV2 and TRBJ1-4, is EPEVTQTPSHQVTQMGQEVILRCVPISNHLYFYWYRQILGQKVEFLVSFYNNEISEKSEIFDDQFSVERPDGSNFTLKIRSTKLEDSAMYFCASSEEGGAPRGKLFFGSGTQLSVL.

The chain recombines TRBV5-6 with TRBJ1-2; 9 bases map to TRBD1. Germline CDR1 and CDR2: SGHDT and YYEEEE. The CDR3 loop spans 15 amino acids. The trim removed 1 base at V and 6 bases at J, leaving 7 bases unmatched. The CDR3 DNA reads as TGTGCCAGCAGCTTGTCCCCGGGACAGGGAGATGGCTACACCTTC. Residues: CASSLSPGQGDGYTF.

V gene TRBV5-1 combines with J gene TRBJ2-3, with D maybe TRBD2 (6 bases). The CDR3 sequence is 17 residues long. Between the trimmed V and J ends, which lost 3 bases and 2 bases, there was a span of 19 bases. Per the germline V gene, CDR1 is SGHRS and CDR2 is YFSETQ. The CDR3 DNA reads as TGCGCCAGCAGCTCCCCTTCCGCGGGAAAGTTCACAGATACGCAGTATTTT. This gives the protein CASSSPSAGKFTDTQYF.

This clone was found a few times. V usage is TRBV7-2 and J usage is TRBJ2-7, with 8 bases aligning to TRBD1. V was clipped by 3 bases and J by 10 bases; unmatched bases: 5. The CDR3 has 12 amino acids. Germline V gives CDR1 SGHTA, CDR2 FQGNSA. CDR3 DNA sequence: TGTGCCAGCAGCTTGTGGACAGGGATTCAGTACTTC. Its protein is CASSLWTGIQYF.

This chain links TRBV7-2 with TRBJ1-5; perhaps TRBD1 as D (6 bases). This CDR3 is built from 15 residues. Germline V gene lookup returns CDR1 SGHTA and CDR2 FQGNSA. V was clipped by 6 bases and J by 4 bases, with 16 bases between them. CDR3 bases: TGTGCCAGCAGTCCGGACAGTCGAGGTAATCAGCCCCAGCATTTT. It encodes CASSPDSRGNQPQHF.

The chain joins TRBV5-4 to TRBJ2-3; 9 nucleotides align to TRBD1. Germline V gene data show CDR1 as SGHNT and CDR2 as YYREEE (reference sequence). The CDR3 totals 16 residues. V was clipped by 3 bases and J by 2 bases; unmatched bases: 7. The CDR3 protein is CASSSRTGGHTDTQYF. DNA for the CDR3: TGTGCCAGCAGCTCCCGAACAGGGGGCCACACAGATACGCAGTATTTT.

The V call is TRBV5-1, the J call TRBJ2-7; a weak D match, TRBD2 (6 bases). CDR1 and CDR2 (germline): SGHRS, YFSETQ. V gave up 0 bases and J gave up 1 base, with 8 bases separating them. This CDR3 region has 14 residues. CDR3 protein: CASSLDGTSYEQYF. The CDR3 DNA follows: TGCGCCAGCAGCTTGGATGGGACTTCCTACGAGCAGTACTTC.

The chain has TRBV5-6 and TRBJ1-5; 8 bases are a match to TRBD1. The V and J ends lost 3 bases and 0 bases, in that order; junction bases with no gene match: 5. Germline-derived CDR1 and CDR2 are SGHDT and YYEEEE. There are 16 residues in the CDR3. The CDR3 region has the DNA TGTGCCAGCAGCTACAACAGGGGGAATAGCAATCAGCCCCAGCATTTT. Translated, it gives CASSYNRGNSNQPQHF.

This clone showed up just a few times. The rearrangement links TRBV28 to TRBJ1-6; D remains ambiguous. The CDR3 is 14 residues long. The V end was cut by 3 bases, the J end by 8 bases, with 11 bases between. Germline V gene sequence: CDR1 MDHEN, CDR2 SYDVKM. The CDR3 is CASSLNAGYSPLHF. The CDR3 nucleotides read TGTGCCAGCAGTTTGAACGCGGGTTATTCACCCCTCCACTTT.

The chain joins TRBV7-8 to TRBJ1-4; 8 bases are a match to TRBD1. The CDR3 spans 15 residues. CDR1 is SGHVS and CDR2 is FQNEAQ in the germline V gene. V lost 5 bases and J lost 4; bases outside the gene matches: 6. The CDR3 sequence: CASSDQTGVNEKLFF. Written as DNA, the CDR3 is TGTGCCAGCAGCGACCAGACAGGGGTTAATGAAAAACTGTTTTTT.

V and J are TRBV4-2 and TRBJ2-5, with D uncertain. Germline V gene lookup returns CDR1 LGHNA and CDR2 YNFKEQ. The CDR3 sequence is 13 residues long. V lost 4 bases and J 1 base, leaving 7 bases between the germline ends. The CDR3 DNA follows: TGTGCCAGCAGCCCATTCGGCCAAGAGACCCAGTACTTC. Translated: CASSPFGQETQYF.

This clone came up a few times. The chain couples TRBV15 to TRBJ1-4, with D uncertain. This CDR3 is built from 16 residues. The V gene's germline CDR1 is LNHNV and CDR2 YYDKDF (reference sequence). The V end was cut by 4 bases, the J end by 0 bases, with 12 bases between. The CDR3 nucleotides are TGTGCCACCAGCATAAACCGCCGAGCAACTAATGAAAAACTGTTTTTT. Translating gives CATSINRRATNEKLFF.